The 17 T cell receptor beta chains given below trace back to one sample, sequenced in a study of blood T cell repertoires in COVID-19. Assay used: immunoSEQ multiplex PCR; TCRdb lists only in-frame clones, some missing. This sample has about 170,000 clones, with 85% found just once. Sequenced sample: peripheral blood. The receptors come from a human donor with acute or convalescent COVID-19. The donor label of this sample is uncertain.

The V call is TRBV18, the J call TRBJ1-5, with 7 bases aligning to TRBD1. V shed 6 bases and J 4 bases; nucleotides not matched to a gene: 9. The germline V gene has CDR1 KGHSH and CDR2 LQKENI. This CDR3 spans 15 amino acids. The CDR3 DNA reads TGTGCCAGCTCCCCCCAGGGGGAGCTGAATCAGCCCCAGCATTTT. It is translated as CASSPQGELNQPQHF.

The chain couples TRBV6-5 to TRBJ2-3, with D possibly being TRBD1 (6 bases). Trimming pared 8 bases from V and 1 base from J, leaving 13 bases between. Germline CDR1 and CDR2: MNHEY and SVGAGI. This CDR3 comprises 14 residues. The CDR3 DNA is TGTGCCAGCCGTTCCCACAGGGGCACAGATACGCAGTATTTT. It yields the protein CASRSHRGTDTQYF.

This clone was seen a single time. V gene TRBV7-9 combines with J gene TRBJ1-5; unclear D gene. This CDR3 contains 13 residues. Trimming took 2 bases from V and 8 from J, leaving 10 bases between them. Germline V CDR1 and CDR2: SEHNR, FQNEAQ (reference sequence). This CDR3 is CASSLNGREPQHF. CDR3 in DNA: TGTGCCAGCAGCTTAAACGGCCGGGAGCCCCAGCATTTT.

This chain connects TRBV11-3 to TRBJ2-1; 8 bases are shared with TRBD2. In germline, CDR1 is SGHNT, CDR2 YENEEA. The junction had 11 bases not matched to a gene; V was cut back by 0 bases and J by 7 bases. The CDR3 runs to 17 residues. Here the CDR3 DNA reads TGTGCCAGCAGCTTAGAGGGATGGCGGGGGGCCGCGAATGAGCAGTTCTTC. It specifies CASSLEGWRGAANEQFF.

The gene calls are TRBV10-3 and TRBJ1-5, with D possibly matching TRBD1 (6 bases). The V end lost 4 bases, the J end lost 0 bases, and 7 bases lay between the germline ends. The CDR3 totals 14 residues. Germline V gene data show CDR1 as ENHRY and CDR2 as SYGVKD. CDR3 in amino acids: CAISAGDSNQPQHF. The CDR3 DNA follows: TGTGCCATCAGTGCAGGGGATAGCAATCAGCCCCAGCATTTT.

The gene calls are TRBV18 and TRBJ1-1; D possibly corresponds to TRBD1 (5 bases). In germline, CDR1 is KGHSH, CDR2 LQKENI. The V end was cut by 1 base, the J end by 2 bases, with 17 bases between. This CDR3 is built from 17 residues. CDR3 nucleotides: TGTGCCAGCTCACCACAGTCCTCGGGCAGGGCTAACACTGAAGCTTTCTTT. This sequence encodes CASSPQSSGRANTEAFF.

This clone was observed once. The V call is TRBV11-1, the J call TRBJ1-1; TRBD1 is a possible D gene (6 bases). The germline gives CDR1 SGHAT, CDR2 FQDESV (reference sequence). V gave up 0 bases and J gave up 4 bases, with 9 bases separating them. CDR3 length equals 14 residues. The CDR3 DNA is TGTGCCAGCAGCTTAGCGAACAGGGCCACTGAAGCTTTCTTT. It is translated as CASSLANRATEAFF.

A remark on this clone: Additional DNA sequences in this sample encode the identical CDR3. This sequence joins TRBV5-1 and TRBJ2-3; 13 nucleotides line up with TRBD2. J gave up 2 bases and V 4 bases, and 4 bases lay outside the gene matches. CDR3 length: 16 residues. CDR1 and CDR2 (germline): SGHRS, YFSETQ. In DNA form, the CDR3 reads TGCGCCAGCAGCCTCGGGACTAGCGGGGCCACAGATACGCAGTATTTT. It codes for CASSLGTSGATDTQYF. The full variable domain, in which reference TRBV5-1 and TRBJ2-3 provide the parts outside the CDR3, is KAGVTQTPRYLIKTRGQQVTLSCSPISGHRSVSWYQQTPGQGLQFLFEYFSETQRNKGNFPGRFSGRQFSNSRSEMNVSTLELGDSALYLCASSLGTSGATDTQYFGPGTRLTVL.

The CDR3 nucleotides are TGTGCCAGCAGCCACCTGACAGCAGGAAACACCATATATTTT. It translates to CASSHLTAGNTIYF. The rearrangement links TRBV3-1 (or the pseudogene TRBV3-2) to TRBJ1-3, with D maybe TRBD1 (5 bases). This CDR3 is 14 amino acids long. Germline V gene data show CDR1 as LGHDT and CDR2 as YNNKEL (reference sequence). V lost 3 bases and J lost 4, with 10 bases in between.

The rearrangement uses TRBV14 and TRBJ2-1; 13 bases are shared with TRBD2. Germline V CDR1 and CDR2: SGHDN, FVKESK. The junction had 5 bases not matched to a gene; V was cut back by 4 bases and J by 2 bases. The CDR3 has 17 amino acids. The CDR3 protein is CASSRRLAGGPYNEQFF. The CDR3 DNA reads as TGTGCCAGCAGCCGCCGACTAGCGGGGGGTCCCTACAATGAGCAGTTCTTC.

The rearrangement uses TRBV2 and TRBJ1-1; D is possibly TRBD1 (6 bases). The CDR3 has 16 residues. Trimming stripped 7 bases from V and 0 bases from J, with 18 bases between. In germline, CDR1 is SNHLY, CDR2 FYNNEI. CDR3 DNA sequence: TGTGCCAGCAATGGAAACACTGGGACACTGAACACTGAAGCTTTCTTT. Protein product: CASNGNTGTLNTEAFF.

The chain carries TRBV6-6 and TRBJ2-1, with D possibly matching TRBD2 (5 bases). Per germline, CDR1 MNHNY and CDR2 SVGAGI (reference sequence). The CDR3 sequence is 13 residues long. Trimming pared 0 bases from V and 8 bases from J, leaving 8 bases between. CDR3 protein: CASSYSGVYEQFF. The CDR3, as DNA: TGTGCCAGCAGTTACTCGGGAGTCTATGAGCAGTTCTTC.

The chain is built from TRBV19 and TRBJ2-1; 11 bases agree with TRBD2. Germline V gene sequence: CDR1 LNHDA, CDR2 SQIVND (reference sequence). CDR3 length equals 15 residues. Trimming took 4 bases from V and 2 from J; bases not matched to a gene: 1. CDR3 protein: CASSNSGGAYNEQFF. The CDR3 region has the DNA TGTGCCAGTAGTAATAGCGGGGGGGCCTACAATGAGCAGTTCTTC.

This sequence joins TRBV7-2 and TRBJ2-4; 7 bases are shared with TRBD2. V trimming: 4 bases; J trimming: 6 bases; junction bases outside the gene matches: 6. Germline-derived CDR1 and CDR2 are SGHTA and FQGNSA. The CDR3 is 14 residues long. The CDR3 nucleotides are TGTGCCAGCAGCTCGTGGGAGGGAATAAACATTCAGTACTTC. As protein: CASSSWEGINIQYF.

The V and J genes are TRBV6-5 and TRBJ2-7; D is uncertain. Trimming shortened V by 2 bases and J by 0 bases, and 14 bases separated the two germline ends. Germline V CDR1 and CDR2: MNHEY, SVGAGI. The CDR3 totals 16 residues. This chain's CDR3 is CASSYRGTTYSYEQYF. In DNA, the CDR3 is TGTGCCAGCAGTTACCGAGGCACCACGTACTCCTACGAGCAGTACTTC.

This clone was detected once. J is TRBJ2-7 and V is TRBV14; possible D gene TRBD2, 6 bases. Germline lookup yields CDR1 SGHDN and CDR2 FVKESK. V dropped 3 bases and J dropped 7 bases, with 7 bases sitting between them. CDR3 length: 11 residues. Here the CDR3 DNA reads TGTGCCAGCAGCCATGGGGGGGAGCAGTACTTC. Its translation: CASSHGGEQYF.

The J gene is TRBJ1-4, the V gene TRBV18; possible D gene TRBD1, 5 bases. Germline assignment: CDR1 KGHSH and CDR2 LQKENI. V was cut by 7 bases and J by 8 bases, with 14 bases left in between. This CDR3 is built from 13 residues. The CDR3 nucleotides read TGTGCCAGCTTCGACAGCTTAGGGGAAAAACTGTTTTTT. Translation: CASFDSLGEKLFF.